The clone carrying this T cell receptor (beta chain) was observed a single time. Per the germline V gene, CDR1 is MNHEY and CDR2 is SVGAGI. Unmatched junction bases numbered 6, after V lost 6 bases and J lost 10 bases. The CDR3 is 12 amino acids. Together with a sample-barcoded 5' primer, a J-beta primer mix was included in a second PCR lasting roughly 6 to 12 cycles. MiXCR, applied by TCRdb to the 5' RACE reads, yields one record per CDR3 protein. There are fewer than 1 million distinct CDR3 sequences in the sample; more than 40% occur only once, and roughly a fifth lies in the top ten. This entry belongs to a study of blood T cells in healthy people across ages. Donation came from healthy Caucasian individuals in Russia who were aged about 6 to 95.

The V call is TRBV6-5, the J call TRBJ2-1; 7 bases align to TRBD2. The TCR sequence derives from a man aged 60 to 75 in good health. Sequencing used blood. In nucleotides, the CDR3 is TGTGCCAGCAGCCAGACTAGCCGCGAGCAGTTCTTC. Translated, it gives CASSQTSREQFF.